The 30 T cell receptor beta chains in this list originate from one sample, sequenced in a study of blood T cell repertoires in COVID-19. Method: immunoSEQ multiplex PCR; TCRdb's copy keeps in-frame clones and lacks some. The sample gives a few hundred thousand clones, just under 90% of which show up once; 6.2% is in the top ten. Sequenced input: peripheral blood. All receptors derive from a man in his 60s who had recovered from COVID-19.

The chain uses TRBV19 and TRBJ2-5, with 10 bases identical to TRBD1. The CDR3 is 15 residues long. V was clipped by 6 bases and J by 9 bases; unmatched bases: 13. Per the germline V gene, CDR1 is LNHDA and CDR2 is SQIVND (reference sequence). CDR3 nucleotides: TGTGCCAGTAGCCTCGGGGACAGGGGAAGAGGGGCCCAGTACTTC. It encodes CASSLGDRGRGAQYF.

The gene calls are TRBV11-2 and TRBJ2-1; weak D call: TRBD2 (5 bases). Germline V gene sequence: CDR1 SGHAT, CDR2 FQNNGV. Trimming took 5 bases from V and 10 from J, leaving 12 bases between them. This CDR3 is 12 amino acids long. CDR3 in amino acids: CASSPLANEQFF. CDR3 nucleotide sequence: TGTGCCAGCAGCCCGCTAGCAAACGAGCAGTTCTTC.

The chain combines TRBV19 with TRBJ1-4; D perhaps matches TRBD1 (5 bases). Between the trimmed V and J ends, which lost 5 bases and 8 bases, there was a span of 18 bases. Germline CDR1 and CDR2: LNHDA and SQIVND (reference sequence). The CDR3 loop spans 15 amino acids. In DNA, the CDR3 is TGTGCCAGTAGTGAATCAGGGATGAGGAGCGAAAAACTGTTTTTT. Its translation: CASSESGMRSEKLFF.

The gene calls are TRBV2 and TRBJ2-5; 8 nucleotides align to TRBD2. Germline loops: CDR1 SNHLY, CDR2 FYNNEI. V lost 1 base and J lost 5; bases outside the gene matches: 9. CDR3 length equals 16 residues. CDR3 sequence: CASSEVPGGPGETQYF. The CDR3, as DNA: TGTGCCAGCAGTGAAGTGCCGGGAGGGCCGGGGGAGACCCAGTACTTC.

Note on this clone: The sample holds other DNA sequences that translate to the same CDR3. The chain carries TRBV9 and TRBJ1-6, with D maybe TRBD1 (5 bases). V dropped 0 bases and J dropped 7 bases, with 8 bases sitting between them. Germline V CDR1 and CDR2: SGDLS, YYNGEE. The CDR3 spans 14 residues. CDR3 protein: CASSVGQINSPLHF. CDR3 bases: TGTGCCAGCAGCGTAGGACAGATCAATTCACCCCTCCACTTT.

This rearrangement joins TRBV10-3 to TRBJ2-3; perhaps TRBD2 as D (7 bases). The CDR3 spans 14 residues. Germline assignment: CDR1 ENHRY and CDR2 SYGVKD. V was shortened by 2 bases and J by 5 bases, with 11 bases between the two germline ends. CDR3 protein: CAISERGGVDTQYF. CDR3 in DNA: TGTGCCATCAGTGAGCGAGGGGGGGTAGATACGCAGTATTTT.

The chain uses TRBV5-1 and TRBJ1-2; tentative D call: TRBD1 (5 bases). Trimming removed 4 bases at V and 0 bases at J, with 10 bases between. There are 14 residues in the CDR3. Germline V gene sequence: CDR1 SGHRS, CDR2 YFSETQ. The CDR3, as DNA: TGCGCCAGCAGCCCCAGGGATTCTAACTATGGCTACACCTTC. Encoded protein: CASSPRDSNYGYTF.

This chain connects TRBV2 to TRBJ1-6; 10 bases line up with TRBD1. Per germline, CDR1 SNHLY and CDR2 FYNNEI. The CDR3 is 13 amino acids. Trimming cost V 6 bases and J 7 bases; bases outside gene matches: 0. The chain's CDR3 is CASRGQGNSPLHF. The CDR3 DNA reads as TGTGCCAGCAGGGGACAGGGGAATTCACCCCTCCACTTT.

The chain has TRBV6-1 and TRBJ1-5, with 8 bases that match TRBD1. Trimming at V came to 2 bases and at J to 6 bases, leaving 6 bases not matched to a gene. Germline lookup yields CDR1 MNHNS and CDR2 SASEGT. This CDR3 is built from 15 residues. CDR3 amino acids: CASSELDRVAQPQHF. The DNA for the CDR3 is TGTGCCAGCAGTGAACTGGACAGGGTAGCTCAGCCCCAGCATTTT.

This clone was counted only a few times. In DNA, the CDR3 is TGTGCCAGCAGCGTATCGCAGTATGAGCAGTTCTTC. Translated: CASSVSQYEQFF. The rearrangement links TRBV9 to TRBJ2-1; unclear D gene. Germline V CDR1 and CDR2: SGDLS, YYNGEE. CDR3 length: 12 amino acids. Trimming left V 1 base short and J 8 bases short, with 7 bases between.

V usage is TRBV4-3 and J usage is TRBJ1-2; no clear D gene. V was pared by 0 bases and J by 4 bases, with 12 bases between. From germline, CDR1 is LGHNA and CDR2 YSLEER. This CDR3 spans 15 amino acids. The CDR3 here is CASSQDWQSTYGYTF. The CDR3 DNA reads TGCGCCAGCAGCCAAGATTGGCAAAGTACCTATGGCTACACCTTC.

This clone has only a few counts. CDR3 residues: CAWRGEREGNVNEQFF. The CDR3 nucleotides are TGTGCCTGGAGGGGGGAGCGGGAGGGTAATGTCAATGAGCAGTTCTTC. V usage is TRBV30 and J usage is TRBJ2-1; 10 nucleotides align to TRBD2. This CDR3 has 16 amino acids. The J segment lost 6 bases and the V segment lost 3 bases, leaving 11 bases of the junction unmatched. The V gene's germline CDR1 is GTSNPN and CDR2 SVGIG (reference sequence). The full variable domain, rest sourced from reference TRBV30 and TRBJ2-1, is SQTIHQWPATLVQPVGSPLSLECTVEGTSNPNLYWYRQAAGRGLQLLFYSVGIGQISSEVPQNLSASRPQDRQFILSSKKLLLSDSGFYLCAWRGEREGNVNEQFFGPGTRLTVL.

The chain joins TRBV29-1 to TRBJ1-1, with TRBD1 matching 8 bases. Trimming cost V 7 bases and J 0 bases; bases outside gene matches: 4. The CDR3 sequence is 13 residues long. Germline CDR1 and CDR2: SQVTM and ANQGSEA. In nucleotides, the CDR3 is TGCAGCGGCAGGGGACAGGTGAACACTGAAGCTTTCTTT. Protein: CSGRGQVNTEAFF.

This rearrangement joins TRBV4-1 to TRBJ2-3, with TRBD1 matching over 9 bases. The CDR3 runs 16 residues. CDR1 is MGHRA, CDR2 YSYEKL, per germline. V shed 4 bases and J 2 bases; nucleotides not matched to a gene: 7. CDR3 sequence reads: CASSPPRDRDTDTQYF. The DNA of the CDR3 is TGCGCCAGCAGCCCGCCCCGGGACAGGGACACAGATACGCAGTATTTT.

The V call is TRBV28, the J call TRBJ1-2; D is unresolved. Germline CDR1 MDHEN, CDR2 SYDVKM. The CDR3 is made up of 12 amino acids. V was cut by 10 bases and J by 2 bases, with 11 bases left in between. The CDR3 reads CAKGGNNYGYTF. The CDR3 coding sequence is TGTGCCAAGGGCGGGAACAACTATGGCTACACCTTC.

This sequence joins TRBV6-1 and TRBJ1-2; TRBD1 matches at 9 bases. The CDR3 is 16 residues long. Germline trimming cut 4 bases from V and 0 bases from J; bases unmatched to any gene: 6. Germline V gene lookup returns CDR1 MNHNS and CDR2 SASEGT. This CDR3 reads CASSVGTGISNYGYTF. CDR3 bases: TGTGCCAGCAGTGTTGGGACAGGGATTTCTAACTATGGCTACACCTTC.

V is TRBV15 and J is TRBJ1-3; D gene unclear. V was shortened by 0 bases and J by 0 bases, with 12 bases between the two germline ends. The CDR3 runs to 17 residues. Germline assignment: CDR1 LNHNV and CDR2 YYDKDF (reference sequence). This CDR3 reads CATSRDFVADSGNTIYF. Written as DNA, the CDR3 is TGTGCCACCAGCAGAGATTTTGTGGCAGACTCTGGAAACACCATATATTTT.

The chain carries TRBV5-6 and TRBJ1-2, with D perhaps TRBD1 (5 bases). V was cut by 4 bases and J by 7 bases, with 11 bases left in between. This CDR3 spans 12 amino acids. Germline CDR1 is SGHDT and CDR2 is YYEEEE. The CDR3 loop is CASSPREGGYTF. CDR3 nucleotide sequence: TGTGCCAGCAGCCCCAGGGAGGGTGGCTACACCTTC.

The chain is built from TRBV28 and TRBJ2-1; 9 bases fit TRBD2. The CDR3 length is 16 residues. The germline V gene encodes CDR1 MDHEN and CDR2 SYDVKM. V trimming: 1 base; J trimming: 3 bases; junction bases outside the gene matches: 4. The CDR3 is CASSLLTSGSYNEQFF. For the CDR3, the DNA is TGTGCCAGCAGTTTATTGACTAGCGGAAGCTACAATGAGCAGTTCTTC.

This clone was counted once. V usage is TRBV11-2 and J usage is TRBJ2-5, with a weak D call TRBD1 (6 bases). Germline V gene sequence: CDR1 SGHAT, CDR2 FQNNGV. CDR3 length equals 13 residues. V dropped 3 bases and J dropped 3 bases, with 8 bases sitting between them. The CDR3 DNA follows: TGTGCCAGCAGCTTTGCAGGGGAAGAGACCCAGTACTTC. Translating gives CASSFAGEETQYF.

This clone has more than one count but fewer than ten. The gene calls are TRBV5-1 and TRBJ1-1, with D uncertain. Germline lookup yields CDR1 SGHRS and CDR2 YFSETQ. The CDR3 is made up of 16 amino acids. The V gene lost 0 bases and the J gene lost 0 bases, with 12 bases spanning the gap. The CDR3 region is CASSLGAQTLNTEAFF. In nucleotides, the CDR3 is TGCGCCAGCAGCTTGGGGGCCCAAACTTTGAACACTGAAGCTTTCTTT.

The J gene is TRBJ2-3, the V gene TRBV28; 12 nucleotides agree with TRBD2. Trimming cost V 4 bases and J 5 bases; bases outside gene matches: 4. The CDR3 runs 15 residues. Germline V gene sequence: CDR1 MDHEN, CDR2 SYDVKM. The CDR3 bases are TGTGCCAGCAGTTCACCGGGACTAGCGGGAGATACGCAGTATTTT. It codes for CASSSPGLAGDTQYF.

This clone was counted once. This chain joins TRBV19 and TRBJ1-1, with a weak D call TRBD1 (5 bases). This CDR3 is 15 amino acids long. The germline V gene has CDR1 LNHDA and CDR2 SQIVND (reference sequence). The V end lost 3 bases, the J end lost 5 bases, and 16 bases lay between the germline ends. In DNA, the CDR3 is TGTGCCAGTAGTATCCCCGGGGGGATTGGAACTGAAGCTTTCTTT. Its protein product is CASSIPGGIGTEAFF.

The chain combines TRBV5-1 with TRBJ1-1, with D possibly matching TRBD1 (6 bases). CDR3 length equals 15 residues. From germline, CDR1 is SGHRS and CDR2 YFSETQ. Trimming stripped 4 bases from V and 2 bases from J, with 15 bases between. Here the CDR3 DNA reads TGCGCCAGCAGCCCGGACAGAGTGGTCAACACTGAAGCTTTCTTT. Translated, it gives CASSPDRVVNTEAFF. Filled out from reference TRBV5-1 and TRBJ1-1, the complete variable domain reads KAGVTQTPRYLIKTRGQQVTLSCSPISGHRSVSWYQQTPGQGLQFLFEYFSETQRNKGNFPGRFSGRQFSNSRSEMNVSTLELGDSALYLCASSPDRVVNTEAFFGQGTRLTVV.

V and J are TRBV28 and TRBJ2-2; D unclear. The ends were cut back, 5 bases at V and 9 bases at J, with 10 bases in the middle. The CDR3 covers 12 residues. The germline V gene has CDR1 MDHEN and CDR2 SYDVKM. The CDR3 is CASSPMFRELFF. The CDR3 coding sequence is TGTGCCAGCAGTCCCATGTTTCGGGAGCTGTTTTTT. Supplemented by reference TRBV28 and TRBJ2-2, the full variable domain reads DVKVTQSSRYLVKRTGEKVFLECVQDMDHENMFWYRQDPGLGLRLIYFSYDVKMKEKGDIPEGYSVSREKKERFSLILESASTNQTSMYLCASSPMFRELFFGEGSRLTVL.

V is TRBV24-1 and J is TRBJ2-2; D remains unclear. V was shortened by 3 bases and J by 7 bases, with 17 bases between the two germline ends. There are 16 residues in the CDR3. Germline V gives CDR1 KGHDR, CDR2 SFDVKD. In DNA, the CDR3 is TGTGCCACCAGTGATCGCAAAGGAGTCGAGAACGGGGAGCTGTTTTTT. The encoded protein is CATSDRKGVENGELFF.

This clone appeared a single time. This chain joins TRBV30 and TRBJ1-3; no firm D call. Trimming shortened V by 3 bases and J by 1 base, and 10 bases separated the two germline ends. The V gene's germline CDR1 is GTSNPN and CDR2 SVGIG (reference sequence). This CDR3 contains 14 residues. CDR3 residues: CAWRRDKSGNTIYF. The CDR3 DNA reads TGTGCCTGGAGGAGAGACAAATCTGGAAACACCATATATTTT.

The chain has TRBV7-9 and TRBJ2-7; TRBD1 aligns across 9 bases. CDR1 and CDR2 from the germline V gene are SEHNR and FQNEAQ (reference sequence). V lost 5 bases and J lost 7; bases outside the gene matches: 3. This CDR3 contains 12 residues. DNA of the CDR3: TGTGCCAGCAGCCGGACAGGGGAAGAGCAGTACTTC. Protein sequence: CASSRTGEEQYF.

The V call is TRBV30, the J call TRBJ2-5; D is possibly TRBD1 (6 bases). Germline CDR1 GTSNPN, CDR2 SVGIG (reference sequence). Trimming removed 2 bases from V and 1 base from J, with 14 bases in between. The CDR3 totals 15 residues. The CDR3 loop reads CAWSLGQLIQETQYF. CDR3 DNA: TGTGCCTGGAGTCTGGGACAACTAATCCAAGAGACCCAGTACTTC.

This chain joins TRBV6-5 and TRBJ2-3; 9 bases are shared with TRBD2. The CDR3 is 15 amino acids. Trimming took 2 bases from V and 3 from J; bases not matched to a gene: 3. Germline loops: CDR1 MNHEY, CDR2 SVGAGI. CDR3 sequence (DNA): TGTGCCAGCAGTTACGAGCGGGGGGCAACAGATACGCAGTATTTT. Its protein product is CASSYERGATDTQYF.